The 30 T cell receptor beta chains below were found in one sample sequenced in a study of a mutant IDH1 vaccine in newly diagnosed glioma. The antigens these receptors bind are not known. As for time point: week 35, safety follow-up. Mutant IDH1 20-mer peptide, at 300 ug, made up each vaccine dose, with topical imiquimod. Sequenced by immunoSEQ multiplex PCR; TCRdb stores in-frame clones only, minus some. The sample has fewer than 55,000 clones, 80% to 85% seen once; the top ten hold roughly 4.5%. The sample consisted of PBMCs, taken from a glioma patient whose treatment included an IDH1 peptide vaccine. These receptor sequences come from a woman aged 40 to 50 with glioma. Some clones in this sample may be carry-over from other donors' samples.

This clone was observed once. The chain is built from TRBV11-2 and TRBJ1-1; a weak D match, TRBD1 (5 bases). This CDR3 is built from 14 residues. Germline V gives CDR1 SGHAT, CDR2 FQNNGV. The V gene lost 1 base and the J gene lost 7 bases, with 13 bases spanning the gap. CDR3 in DNA: TGTGCCAGCAGCTTAGTAAACAGGTTAGGTGAAGCTTTCTTT. It codes for CASSLVNRLGEAFF.

The chain combines TRBV4-2 with TRBJ1-4; D gene unclear. In germline, CDR1 is LGHNA, CDR2 YNFKEQ. V was shortened by 0 bases and J by 6 bases, with 11 bases between the two germline ends. CDR3 length equals 15 residues. The CDR3 DNA sequence: TGTGCCAGCAGCCAAGATAGCGGGGAGGATGAAAAACTGTTTTTT. It specifies CASSQDSGEDEKLFF.

The rearrangement joins TRBV29-1 to TRBJ2-5; 7 bases align to TRBD2. This CDR3 contains 14 residues. Germline V gives CDR1 SQVTM, CDR2 ANQGSEA. V was clipped by 4 bases and J by 1 base; unmatched bases: 6. The chain's CDR3 is CSVGGAGPQETQYF. DNA for the CDR3: TGCAGCGTTGGGGGAGCGGGACCCCAAGAGACCCAGTACTTC.

V usage is TRBV4-2 and J usage is TRBJ1-4; maybe TRBD1 (6 bases). Trimming shortened V by 6 bases and J by 12 bases, and 23 bases separated the two germline ends. The CDR3 has 15 amino acids. CDR1 LGHNA and CDR2 YNFKEQ come from the germline V gene. CDR3 sequence (DNA): TGTGCCAGCAGTCAAAAGTGGGGGGGCGGGGGCGAACTGTTTTTT. Its protein product is CASSQKWGGGGELFF.

This chain uses TRBV4-2 with TRBJ2-7; D unclear. In germline, CDR1 is LGHNA, CDR2 YNFKEQ. V lost 0 bases, J lost 5 bases, and 11 bases lay in between. CDR3 size: 14 residues. The CDR3 nucleotides read TGTGCCAGCAGCCAAGACCCCATTCCTCACGAGCAGTACTTC. Translated, it gives CASSQDPIPHEQYF.

This clone was seen just once. The chain recombines TRBV5-1 with TRBJ2-3; the match to TRBD1 covers 9 bases. J was trimmed by 5 bases and V by 1 base; bases with no gene match: 8. The CDR3 has 16 residues. The germline V gene has CDR1 SGHRS and CDR2 YFSETQ. The CDR3 DNA is TGCGCCAGCAGCTTGAGTCGGGACAGGGATAAAGATACGCAGTATTTT. This sequence encodes CASSLSRDRDKDTQYF.

Here the CDR3 DNA reads TGTGCCAGCTCACCCCCGTTAGGGCAGACTAGCGGGAGGGGATACGAGCAGTACTTC. It encodes CASSPPLGQTSGRGYEQYF. The chain joins TRBV18 to TRBJ2-7; 14 positions agree with TRBD2. V lost 3 bases and J lost 4; bases outside the gene matches: 14. This CDR3 contains 19 residues. Germline V gene sequence: CDR1 KGHSH, CDR2 LQKENI.

The chain couples TRBV28 to TRBJ2-2, with TRBD2 as a possible D gene (6 bases). The length of the CDR3 is 14 residues. Trimming left V 11 bases short and J 4 bases short, with 17 bases between. Germline CDR1 MDHEN, CDR2 SYDVKM. The CDR3 is CAGGWQDGTGELFF. For the CDR3, the DNA is TGTGCCGGGGGGTGGCAGGACGGCACCGGGGAGCTGTTTTTT.

This clone was observed a few times. The V call is TRBV4-3, the J call TRBJ1-1; D gene unclear. Looked up from germline, CDR1 is LGHNA and CDR2 is YSLEER. V was clipped by 1 base and J by 11 bases, with 8 bases between them. The CDR3 spans 11 residues. The CDR3 coding sequence is TGCGCCAGCAGCCAAGGCCGGAGGGCTTTCTTT. Its translation: CASSQGRRAFF.

The chain links TRBV28 to TRBJ1-4; no clear D gene. The germline V gene has CDR1 MDHEN and CDR2 SYDVKM. The CDR3 totals 14 residues. The V end was cut by 3 bases, the J end by 11 bases, with 16 bases between. The CDR3 region has the DNA TGTGCCAGCAGTTTTTATTTGAGGTCGGGGAAACTGTTTTTT. Its protein product is CASSFYLRSGKLFF.

This clone was detected only once. The chain employs TRBV29-1 and TRBJ2-7, with TRBD1 matching over 9 bases. From germline, CDR1 is SQVTM and CDR2 ANQGSEA. After removal of 2 bases from V and 1 base from J, the junction contained 3 bases not matched to a gene. The CDR3 is made up of 14 amino acids. The CDR3 loop reads CSVEKQGASYEQYF. The CDR3 bases are TGCAGCGTTGAAAAACAGGGGGCATCCTACGAGCAGTACTTC.

The chain links TRBV6-5 to TRBJ2-7; 9 positions match TRBD1. V was pared by 5 bases and J by 2 bases, with 7 bases of the junction left unmatched. The CDR3 length is 15 residues. Germline values: CDR1 MNHEY, CDR2 SVGAGI. The CDR3 loop reads CASSILGQGTYEQYF. The CDR3 coding sequence is TGTGCCAGCAGTATTCTGGGACAGGGTACCTACGAGCAGTACTTC.

The chain carries TRBV7-9 and TRBJ1-1; maybe TRBD1 (6 bases). The CDR3 length is 12 residues. Germline V gene sequence: CDR1 SEHNR, CDR2 FQNEAQ (reference sequence). The V end lost 6 bases, the J end lost 8 bases, and 13 bases lay between the germline ends. The CDR3 region is CASRDTGTEAFF. The CDR3 nucleotides are TGTGCCAGCAGAGACACCGGGACAGAAGCTTTCTTT.

This clone was picked up one time. The chain is built from TRBV7-2 and TRBJ2-7, with D unclear. V lost 8 bases and J lost 1, with 12 bases in between. This CDR3 has 13 residues. Germline CDR1 reads SGHTA; CDR2 reads FQGNSA. This chain's CDR3 is CASCGRTSYEQYF. For the CDR3, the DNA is TGTGCCAGCTGCGGACGGACGTCCTACGAGCAGTACTTC.

This chain joins TRBV7-9 and TRBJ2-2; D may be TRBD2 (6 bases). V was shortened by 5 bases and J by 1 base, with 20 bases between the two germline ends. The CDR3 totals 18 residues. Germline values: CDR1 SEHNR, CDR2 FQNEAQ (reference sequence). CDR3 sequence: CASSPFLGTRWNTGELFF. In nucleotides, the CDR3 is TGTGCCAGCAGCCCTTTCCTCGGGACTCGTTGGAACACCGGGGAGCTGTTTTTT.

The gene calls are TRBV4-3 and TRBJ2-7; D is possibly TRBD1 (5 bases). The CDR3 is 15 residues long. V lost 4 bases, J lost 0 bases, and 13 bases lay in between. Germline assignment: CDR1 LGHNA and CDR2 YSLEER. The DNA for the CDR3 is TGCGCCAGCAGCCCGCAGTTCACAGGCTCCTACGAGCAGTACTTC. This gives the protein CASSPQFTGSYEQYF.

This rearrangement joins TRBV21-1 to TRBJ1-1; no DNA check was done on the table's D call, TRBD1. TRBV21-1 counts as a pseudogene. The CDR3 totals 19 residues. The CDR3 here is CASIRSPSPRQILNTEAFF. CDR3 DNA: TGTGCCAGCATTCGGTCCCCCTCCCCCCGACAAATACTGAACACTGAAGCTTTCTTT.

The chain joins TRBV19 to TRBJ2-7; 7 bases align to TRBD1. Germline V CDR1 and CDR2: LNHDA, SQIVND (reference sequence). This CDR3 contains 12 residues. J was trimmed by 6 bases and V by 3 bases; bases with no gene match: 2. The CDR3 DNA reads TGTGCCAGTAGTATGGGACAGCTCGAGCAGTACTTC. It is translated as CASSMGQLEQYF.

This clone is a singleton in its sample. V usage is TRBV4-1 and J usage is TRBJ2-5, with 7 nucleotides matching TRBD2. The trim removed 3 bases at V and 4 bases at J, leaving 2 bases unmatched. The CDR3 covers 13 residues. CDR1 and CDR2 (germline): MGHRA, YSYEKL. CDR3 sequence: CASSQGGVETQYF. The CDR3 DNA is TGCGCCAGCAGCCAGGGGGGGGTAGAGACCCAGTACTTC.

The chain recombines TRBV5-1 with TRBJ1-3; D is unclear. V lost 5 bases and J 8 bases, leaving 11 bases between the germline ends. CDR1 and CDR2 from the germline V gene are SGHRS and YFSETQ. The CDR3 has 12 amino acids. The CDR3 reads CASRESADTIYF. The CDR3 nucleotides read TGCGCCAGCAGGGAATCGGCAGACACCATATATTTT.

This chain links TRBV6-5 with TRBJ2-7; 7 bases agree with TRBD2. J was trimmed by 3 bases and V by 2 bases; bases with no gene match: 4. Germline lookup yields CDR1 MNHEY and CDR2 SVGAGI. This CDR3 comprises 14 residues. CDR3 sequence: CASSYRGGYYEQYF. CDR3 nucleotides: TGTGCCAGCAGTTACAGGGGAGGGTACTACGAGCAGTACTTC.

This rearrangement joins TRBV27 to TRBJ2-7; D uncertain. Per germline, CDR1 MNHEY and CDR2 SMNVEV (reference sequence). The CDR3 consists of 14 residues. V lost 2 bases to trimming and J lost 1 base, with 9 bases between them. The CDR3 DNA reads TGTGCCAGCAGTTTAAGCCAAGGATCCTACGAGCAGTACTTC. Translation: CASSLSQGSYEQYF.

The chain uses TRBV7-8 and TRBJ1-1; a weak D match, TRBD1 (5 bases). Germline CDR1 SGHVS, CDR2 FQNEAQ. V lost 5 bases and J lost 8, with 18 bases in between. The CDR3 is 14 residues long. This CDR3 is CASSRGVGPAEAFF. CDR3 sequence (DNA): TGTGCCAGCAGCCGGGGGGTAGGTCCCGCCGAAGCTTTCTTT.

The chain combines TRBV21-1 with TRBJ1-1. TRBV21-1 is assigned pseudogene status. This CDR3 contains 17 residues. As DNA, the CDR3 is TGTGCCAGCAGCCAGGGACTGGTTTTGGAACTCAACACTGAAGCTTTCTTT. It encodes CASSQGLVLELNTEAFF.

The chain has TRBV6-1 and TRBJ1-1, with D hard to call. V was shortened by 0 bases and J by 5 bases, with 10 bases between the two germline ends. Germline CDR1 reads MNHNS; CDR2 reads SASEGT. This CDR3 is 14 amino acids long. CDR3 amino acids: CASSEAGLRTEAFF. In DNA form, the CDR3 reads TGTGCCAGCAGTGAAGCCGGGTTGAGGACTGAAGCTTTCTTT.

Sample share makes this clone medium-sized. This sequence joins TRBV19 and TRBJ1-2; D may be TRBD1 (5 bases). Germline lookup yields CDR1 LNHDA and CDR2 SQIVND (reference sequence). There are 13 residues in the CDR3. The V end was cut by 0 bases, the J end by 8 bases, with 10 bases between. CDR3: CASSIDGRDGYTF. The CDR3 region has the DNA TGTGCCAGTAGTATAGATGGCAGGGACGGCTACACCTTC.

V usage is TRBV9 and J usage is TRBJ2-1; D unclear. The V gene's germline CDR1 is SGDLS and CDR2 YYNGEE. This CDR3 has 12 residues. V was shortened by 3 bases and J by 10 bases, with 11 bases between the two germline ends. This CDR3 is CASSALGKEQFF. The CDR3 bases are TGTGCCAGCAGCGCGCTAGGCAAGGAGCAGTTCTTC.

This chain connects TRBV19 to TRBJ2-5, with D maybe TRBD1 (6 bases). The CDR3 runs to 15 residues. Germline loops: CDR1 LNHDA, CDR2 SQIVND (reference sequence). V lost 5 bases, J lost 5 bases, and 18 bases lay in between. DNA of the CDR3: TGTGCCAGTAGTGGGTCGAATGGGGGCGCGGAGACCCAGTACTTC. This translates into CASSGSNGGAETQYF.

CDR3 residues: CSAGVAGYYTF. The CDR3 DNA reads as TGCAGTGCGGGAGTGGCCGGTTACTACACCTTC. The chain carries TRBV20-1 and TRBJ1-2; no clear D gene. The V and J ends lost 6 bases and 10 bases respectively, with 15 bases between them. This CDR3 contains 11 residues. Per the germline V gene, CDR1 is DFQATT and CDR2 is SNEGSKA (reference sequence).

The rearrangement uses TRBV5-6 and TRBJ1-6; D is possibly TRBD1 (6 bases). Germline-derived CDR1 and CDR2 are SGHDT and YYEEEE. V gave up 0 bases and J gave up 11 bases, with 15 bases separating them. This CDR3 has 15 amino acids. The CDR3, as DNA: TGTGCCAGCAGCTTGGGTGGACAGAGCCGGGCACCCCTCCACTTT. Encoded protein: CASSLGGQSRAPLHF. Complete variable domain (other parts from reference TRBV5-6 and TRBJ1-6): DAGVTQSPTHLIKTRGQQVTLRCSPKSGHDTVSWYQQALGQGPQFIFQYYEEEERQRGNFPDRFSGHQFPNYSSELNVNALLLGDSALYLCASSLGGQSRAPLHFGNGTRLTVT.